The subject of this entry is one TCR beta chain. The antigen is unknown. This record comes from a study of cytotoxic CD8 clonotypes in ibrutinib-treated CLL. Study-wide background: Patients attained around 25 partial and 2 complete responses; at median around 68 months, around 15 remained remitted while around twelve progressed.

Whole-study findings and limits: Private clonotypes, not public ones, expanded at ibrutinib response. An increase in clonality occurred at ibrutinib response, followed by a return toward baseline at progression. Researchers report that baseline clonality outpaced age-matched healthy donors and tracked circulating CD8+ T-cell counts.

Assay used: immunoSEQ multiplex PCR; TCRdb lists only in-frame clones, some missing. The profile shows 30,000 or so clones, approximately 57% of them singletons. This CDR3 contains 16 residues. With V trimmed by 5 bases and J by 4 bases, 10 bases remained unmatched. Looked up from germline, CDR1 is PRHDT and CDR2 is FYEKMQ (reference sequence). The receptor was isolated from a human donor with chronic lymphocytic leukemia. The J gene is TRBJ2-7, the V gene TRBV13; 11 nucleotides agree with TRBD2. Sequences were derived from PBMCs, sampled before ibrutinib treatment. The CDR3 DNA reads TGTGCCAGCAGCCGGGGGGCTAGCGGGAGGAGGTACGAGCAGTACTTC. This encodes CASSRGASGRRYEQYF.